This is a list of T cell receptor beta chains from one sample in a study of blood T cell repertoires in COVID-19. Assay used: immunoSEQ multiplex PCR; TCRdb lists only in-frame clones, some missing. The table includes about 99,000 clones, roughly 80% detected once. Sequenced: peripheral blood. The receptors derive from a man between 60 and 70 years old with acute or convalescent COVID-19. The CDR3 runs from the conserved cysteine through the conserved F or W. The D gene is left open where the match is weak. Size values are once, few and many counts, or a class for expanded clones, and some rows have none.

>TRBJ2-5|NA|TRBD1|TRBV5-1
CASSTATGTQETQYF
TGCGCCAGCAGCACCGCGACAGGGACACAAGAGACCCAGTACTTC
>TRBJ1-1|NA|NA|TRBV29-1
CSVAGTTSNTEAFF
TGCAGCGTTGCGGGAACGACTTCGAACACTGAAGCTTTCTTT
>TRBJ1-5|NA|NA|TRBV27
CASSLSWEGQPQHF
TGTGCCAGCAGTTTATCGTGGGAGGGCCAGCCCCAGCATTTT
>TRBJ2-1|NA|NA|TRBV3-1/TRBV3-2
CASSQGSGEVEQFF
TGTGCCAGCAGCCAAGGGTCAGGGGAAGTTGAGCAGTTCTTC
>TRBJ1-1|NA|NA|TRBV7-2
CASSARDYTEAFF
TGTGCCAGCAGCGCACGGGACTACACTGAAGCTTTCTTT
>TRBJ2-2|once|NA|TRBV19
CASKVGGEGGELFF
TGTGCCAGTAAGGTCGGGGGAGAAGGCGGGGAGCTGTTTTTT
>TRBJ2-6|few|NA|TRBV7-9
CASTASGSGANVLTF
TGTGCCAGCACCGCTTCCGGCTCTGGGGCCAACGTCCTGACTTTC
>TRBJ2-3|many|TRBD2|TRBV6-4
CASSETSGTADTQYF
TGTGCCAGCAGTGAGACTAGCGGGACTGCAGATACGCAGTATTTT
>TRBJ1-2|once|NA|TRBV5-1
CASSVPGNYGYTF
TGCGCCAGCAGCGTTCCAGGGAACTATGGCTACACCTTC
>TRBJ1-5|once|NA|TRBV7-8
CASSLARGVPNQPQHF
TGTGCCAGCAGCTTAGCGCGGGGTGTTCCCAATCAGCCCCAGCATTTT
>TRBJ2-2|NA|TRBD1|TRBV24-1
CATSDLGQGEDGELFF
TGTGCCACCAGTGACCTAGGACAGGGTGAGGACGGGGAGCTGTTTTTT
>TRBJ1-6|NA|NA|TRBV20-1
CSASLQDNSPLHF
TGCAGTGCTAGTTTACAGGATAATTCACCCCTCCACTTT
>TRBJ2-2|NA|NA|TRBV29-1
CSVLGDPGELFF
TGCAGCGTTCTCGGGGATCCCGGGGAGCTGTTTTTT
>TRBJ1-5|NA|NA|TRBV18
CASSQGIGNQPQHF
TGTGCCAGCTCACAGGGGATTGGCAATCAGCCCCAGCATTTT
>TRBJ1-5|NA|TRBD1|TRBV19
CASSQTGQYSNQPQHF
TGTGCCAGTAGCCAGACAGGGCAATATAGCAATCAGCCCCAGCATTTT
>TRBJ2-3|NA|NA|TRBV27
CASSFSGRLVPTDTQYF
TGTGCCAGCAGTTTTTCCGGCAGACTAGTTCCCACAGATACGCAGTATTTT
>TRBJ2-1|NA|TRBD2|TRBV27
CASSLLAGENNEQFF
TGTGCCAGCAGTTTATTAGCGGGAGAGAATAATGAGCAGTTCTTC
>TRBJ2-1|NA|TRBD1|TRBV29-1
CSGITDRAQQFF
TGCAGCGGGATAACGGACAGGGCCCAGCAGTTCTTC
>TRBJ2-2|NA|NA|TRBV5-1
CASSLATGGTGELFF
TGCGCCAGCAGCTTGGCCACGGGTGGCACCGGGGAGCTGTTTTTT
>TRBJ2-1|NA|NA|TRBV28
CASSLSDRRQFF
TGTGCCAGCAGTTTATCTGACAGGAGACAGTTCTTC
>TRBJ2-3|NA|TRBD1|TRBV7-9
CASSPITGAADTQYF
TGTGCCAGCAGCCCGATCACAGGGGCGGCAGATACGCAGTATTTT
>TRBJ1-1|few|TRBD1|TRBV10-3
CAITSRGTAQNTEAFF
TGTGCCATCACTAGTAGGGGGACAGCACAGAACACTGAAGCTTTCTTT
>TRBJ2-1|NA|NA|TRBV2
CASSEALRSGGEQFF
TGTGCCAGCAGTGAAGCGCTCCGGTCTGGGGGGGAGCAGTTCTTC
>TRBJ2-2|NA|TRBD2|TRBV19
CASSISALSGRAAGELFF
TGTGCCAGTAGTATATCCGCACTTAGCGGGAGGGCCGCCGGGGAGCTGTTTTTT
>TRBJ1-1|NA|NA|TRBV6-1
CASSDGGRKAFF
TGTGCCAGCAGTGATGGGGGGAGGAAAGCTTTCTTT
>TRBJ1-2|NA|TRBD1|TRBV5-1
CASSIGTAAYGYTF
TGCGCCAGCAGCATCGGGACAGCCGCGTATGGCTACACCTTC
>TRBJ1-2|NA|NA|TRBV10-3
CAISEPTENYGYTF
TGTGCCATCAGTGAGCCAACAGAGAACTATGGCTACACCTTC
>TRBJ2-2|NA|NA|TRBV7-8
CASSLVYSPRPGELFF
TGTGCCAGCAGCTTAGTTTACTCCCCCCGCCCCGGGGAGCTGTTTTTT
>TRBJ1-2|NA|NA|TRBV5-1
CASSPTRYDYGYTF
TGCGCCAGCAGCCCGACAAGGTACGACTATGGCTACACCTTC
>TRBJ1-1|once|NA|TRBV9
CASSVRAGGVAFF
TGTGCCAGCAGCGTAAGGGCGGGCGGCGTAGCTTTCTTT
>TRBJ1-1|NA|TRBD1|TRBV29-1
CSVELPGGIQAFF
TGCAGCGTTGAACTCCCAGGGGGCATCCAAGCTTTCTTT
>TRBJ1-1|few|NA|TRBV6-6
CASSLTGNTEAFF
TGTGCCAGCAGCTTGACAGGGAACACTGAAGCTTTCTTT
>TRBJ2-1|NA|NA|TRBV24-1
CATSDSLRTPYNEQFF
TGTGCCACCAGTGACAGTCTTCGCACGCCCTACAATGAGCAGTTCTTC